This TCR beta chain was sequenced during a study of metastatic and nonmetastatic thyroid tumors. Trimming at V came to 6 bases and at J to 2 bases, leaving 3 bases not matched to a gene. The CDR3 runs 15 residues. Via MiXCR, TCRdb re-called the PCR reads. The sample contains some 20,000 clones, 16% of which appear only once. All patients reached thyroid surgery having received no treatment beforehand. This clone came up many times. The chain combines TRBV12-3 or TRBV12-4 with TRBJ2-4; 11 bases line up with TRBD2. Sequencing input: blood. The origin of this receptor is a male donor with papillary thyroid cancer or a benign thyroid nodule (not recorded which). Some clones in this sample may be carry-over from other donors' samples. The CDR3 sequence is CASSRLAGTKNIQYF. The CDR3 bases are TGTGCCAGCAGCAGACTAGCGGGAACCAAAAACATTCAGTACTTC.